This T cell receptor (beta chain) was sequenced in a study of PD-1 blockade in classical Hodgkin lymphoma. The overall study: Patients got intravenous nivolumab 3 mg/kg every 2 weeks.

Every patient had relapsed following autologous stem cell transplantation, and cohorts differed in brentuximab vedotin exposure. Patients showed best responses of complete response, partial response or progressive disease. Sequenced by immunoSEQ multiplex PCR; TCRdb stores in-frame clones only, minus some. The data contain approximately 6,900 clones, about 86% of them singletons. The study, taken as a whole, reports: Whoever responded completely had baseline diversity much like that seen in newly diagnosed patients. Only CD4+ TCR diversity, not CD8+, had risen significantly by C4D1.

To note about this clone: The antigen is undetermined.

This specimen consisted of peripheral blood mononuclear cells (PBMCs), obtained before the second cycle of nivolumab. This clonotype was sampled from a human donor with classical Hodgkin lymphoma.

CDR3 nucleotides: TGTGCCAGCAGCAAAAAGAGGAGACAGGCCGTTTACAATGAGCAGTTCTTC. Protein: CASSKKRRQAVYNEQFF. The chain joins TRBV21-1 to TRBJ2-1; the table's D call TRBD1 went unverified against the DNA. TRBV21-1 is termed a pseudogene. This CDR3 comprises 17 residues.